The 12 T cell receptor beta chains in this list originate from one sample, sequenced in a study of blood T cell repertoires in COVID-19. TCRdb's table, derived via immunoSEQ multiplex PCR, lists solely in-frame clones and lacks some. The sample holds some 200,000 clones; roughly 82% are singletons and the top ten take around 11%. The sequenced sample consisted of PBMCs or T cells enriched from blood (not recorded which). Receptors were obtained from a man aged 35 to 55 who had recovered from COVID-19.

The J gene is TRBJ1-5, the V gene TRBV3-1 (or the pseudogene TRBV3-2); D is possibly TRBD1 (5 bases). Germline assignment: CDR1 LGHDT and CDR2 YNNKEL (reference sequence). The CDR3 consists of 15 residues. V lost 0 bases to trimming and J lost 6 bases, with 12 bases between them. CDR3 region: CASSQDYGGGQPQHF. In DNA form, the CDR3 reads TGTGCCAGCAGCCAAGATTATGGGGGGGGTCAGCCCCAGCATTTT.

V gene TRBV9 combines with J gene TRBJ1-1; D may be TRBD1 (6 bases). The CDR3 has 13 amino acids. The germline gives CDR1 SGDLS, CDR2 YYNGEE. Trimming removed 3 bases from V and 10 bases from J, with 16 bases in between. CDR3 loop: CASSGEMGARAFF. In DNA form, the CDR3 reads TGTGCCAGCAGCGGCGAGATGGGGGCGCGAGCTTTCTTT.

This chain connects TRBV2 to TRBJ2-7; possible D gene TRBD1, 5 bases. Trimming cost V 5 bases and J 4 bases, with 9 bases left between them. Germline V gives CDR1 SNHLY, CDR2 FYNNEI. The CDR3 length is 12 residues. In DNA form, the CDR3 reads TGTGCCAGCAGTCGACAGTTGTACGAGCAGTACGTC. This gives the protein CASSRQLYEQYV.

This clone was detected only once. The V call is TRBV7-9, the J call TRBJ2-3; tentatively, D is TRBD2 (6 bases). Germline loops: CDR1 SEHNR, CDR2 FQNEAQ (reference sequence). The CDR3 extends over 15 amino acids. V was shortened by 5 bases and J by 6 bases, with 18 bases between the two germline ends. CDR3 in amino acids: CASSPRSTSPDTQYF. The CDR3 DNA is TGTGCCAGCAGCCCCCGATCAACTAGCCCCGATACGCAGTATTTT. The full variable domain, its missing parts supplied by reference TRBV7-9 and TRBJ2-3, is DTGVSQNPRHKITKRGQNVTFRCDPISEHNRLYWYRQTLGQGPEFLTYFQNEAQLEKSRLLSDRFSAERPKGSFSTLEIQRTEQGDSAMYLCASSPRSTSPDTQYFGPGTRLTVL.

This chain links TRBV18 with TRBJ1-5; D perhaps matches TRBD1 (5 bases). CDR1 and CDR2 (germline): KGHSH, LQKENI. The CDR3 contains 15 residues. V was trimmed by 0 bases and J by 4 bases, leaving 10 bases between them. This chain's CDR3 is CASSPPGGTNQPQHF. The DNA of the CDR3 is TGTGCCAGCTCACCACCTGGAGGGACGAATCAGCCCCAGCATTTT.

This sequence joins TRBV5-5 and TRBJ1-6; TRBD1 agrees at 12 bases. The CDR3 is 17 amino acids. Germline V gene data show CDR1 as SGHKS and CDR2 as YYEKEE (reference sequence). J was trimmed by 8 bases and V by 4 bases; bases with no gene match: 10. In nucleotides, the CDR3 is TGTGCCAGCAGCCCAGCGGGACAGGGGGCGAGGGATTCACCCCTCCACTTT. This gives the protein CASSPAGQGARDSPLHF. Complete variable domain (other parts from reference TRBV5-5 and TRBJ1-6): DAGVTQSPTHLIKTRGQQVTLRCSPISGHKSVSWYQQVLGQGPQFIFQYYEKEERGRGNFPDRFSARQFPNYSSELNVNALLLGDSALYLCASSPAGQGARDSPLHFGNGTRLTVT.

The rearrangement joins TRBV4-1 to TRBJ1-2; 7 nucleotides line up with TRBD1. Germline CDR1 reads MGHRA; CDR2 reads YSYEKL. The trim removed 2 bases at V and 4 bases at J, leaving 7 bases unmatched. The CDR3 loop spans 15 amino acids. CDR3 nucleotides: TGCGCCAGCAGCCAAAACTCAGGGGGACGCTATGGCTACACCTTC. Encoded protein: CASSQNSGGRYGYTF.

The chain employs TRBV3-1 (or the pseudogene TRBV3-2) and TRBJ2-3; TRBD2 matches 10 bases. CDR3 size: 16 residues. CDR1 and CDR2 (germline): LGHDT, YNNKEL (reference sequence). Losses at the gene ends were 3 bases for V and 4 bases for J; bases not matched to a gene: 7. CDR3 nucleotides: TGTGCCAGCAGCCACCGAGCCCTAGCGGGAGCAGATACGCAGTATTTT. Its translation is CASSHRALAGADTQYF.

The chain combines TRBV2 with TRBJ1-5; D remains ambiguous. The CDR3 consists of 14 residues. From germline, CDR1 is SNHLY and CDR2 FYNNEI. Deletions cut 4 bases from V and 5 bases from J, with 12 bases between. CDR3 DNA: TGTGCCAGCAGTGGGAGCTTTAACTATCAGCCCCAGCATTTT. Its protein is CASSGSFNYQPQHF.

The gene calls are TRBV29-1 and TRBJ2-1; TRBD2 aligns across 11 bases. Germline values: CDR1 SQVTM, CDR2 ANQGSEA. The CDR3 loop spans 17 amino acids. V lost 5 bases to trimming and J lost 2 bases; unmatched junction nucleotides: 11. As DNA, the CDR3 is TGCAGCGTTTGTTTGGGGGGACTAGCGGAACCCTACAATGAGCAGTTCTTC. Translating gives CSVCLGGLAEPYNEQFF.

The J gene is TRBJ1-5, the V gene TRBV9; perhaps TRBD1 as D (6 bases). The germline V gene has CDR1 SGDLS and CDR2 YYNGEE. The germline V and J ends were trimmed by 2 bases and 5 bases, with 8 bases remaining between them. The CDR3 consists of 13 residues. The CDR3 sequence is CASSVSGDQPQHF. The CDR3 coding sequence is TGTGCCAGCAGCGTTTCAGGGGATCAGCCCCAGCATTTT.

The chain combines TRBV5-6 with TRBJ2-1, with 9 nucleotides matching TRBD2. Germline CDR1 and CDR2: SGHDT and YYEEEE. Trimming at V came to 0 bases and at J to 4 bases, leaving 5 bases not matched to a gene. This CDR3 contains 16 residues. This CDR3 is CASSLAASGTYNEQFF. In DNA form, the CDR3 reads TGTGCCAGCAGCTTGGCGGCTAGCGGGACTTACAATGAGCAGTTCTTC.